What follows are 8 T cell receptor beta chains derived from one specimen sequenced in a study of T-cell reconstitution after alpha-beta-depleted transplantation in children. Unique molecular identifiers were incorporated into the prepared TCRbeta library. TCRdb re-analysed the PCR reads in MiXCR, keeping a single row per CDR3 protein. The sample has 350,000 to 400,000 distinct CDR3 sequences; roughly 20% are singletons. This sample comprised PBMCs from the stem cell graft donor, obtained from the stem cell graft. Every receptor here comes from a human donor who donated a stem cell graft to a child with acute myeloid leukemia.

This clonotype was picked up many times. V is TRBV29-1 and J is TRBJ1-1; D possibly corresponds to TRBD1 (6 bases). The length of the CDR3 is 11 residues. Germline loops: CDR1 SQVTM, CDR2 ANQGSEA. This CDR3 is CRGGAGTEAFF. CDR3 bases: TGCAGGGGGGGCGCGGGCACTGAAGCTTTCTTT.

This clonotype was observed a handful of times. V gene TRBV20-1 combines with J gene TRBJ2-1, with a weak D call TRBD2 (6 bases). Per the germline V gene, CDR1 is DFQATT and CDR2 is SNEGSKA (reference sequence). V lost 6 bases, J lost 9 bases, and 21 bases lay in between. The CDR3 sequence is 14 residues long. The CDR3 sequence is CSALSGGILSEQFF. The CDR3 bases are TGCAGTGCCCTCTCCGGCGGGATTTTAAGTGAGCAGTTCTTC.

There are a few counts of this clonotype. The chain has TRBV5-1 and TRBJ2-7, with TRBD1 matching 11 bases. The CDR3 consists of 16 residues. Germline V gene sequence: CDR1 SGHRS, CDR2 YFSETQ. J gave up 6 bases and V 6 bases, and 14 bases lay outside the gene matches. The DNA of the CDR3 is TGCGCCAGCAACCAGCACGGACAGGGGGCGTTGGTCGAGCAGTACTTC. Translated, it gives CASNQHGQGALVEQYF.

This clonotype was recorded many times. As DNA, the CDR3 is TGTGCCAGCAGTTTGTCGGGCGGAGGGGTCCTAGGAGAGACCCAGTACTTC. Its protein is CASSLSGGGVLGETQYF. The rearrangement links TRBV12-3 or TRBV12-4 to TRBJ2-5; perhaps TRBD2 as D (6 bases). V gave up 3 bases and J gave up 4 bases, with 21 bases separating them. This CDR3 has 17 residues.

In DNA, the CDR3 is TGCAGCGTTGAAACTAGCGACTCCTACAATGAGCAGTTCTTC. Protein product: CSVETSDSYNEQFF. The chain joins TRBV29-1 to TRBJ2-1, with 7 bases fitting TRBD2. Unmatched junction bases numbered 1, after V lost 2 bases and J lost 0 bases. The germline gives CDR1 SQVTM, CDR2 ANQGSEA. This CDR3 is built from 14 residues.

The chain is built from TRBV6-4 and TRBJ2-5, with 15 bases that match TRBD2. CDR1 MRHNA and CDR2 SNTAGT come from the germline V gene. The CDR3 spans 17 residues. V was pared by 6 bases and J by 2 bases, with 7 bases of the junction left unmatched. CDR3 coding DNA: TGTGCCAGCAGCCTCGGACTAGCGGGAGGGCGGCAAGAGACCCAGTACTTC. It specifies CASSLGLAGGRQETQYF.

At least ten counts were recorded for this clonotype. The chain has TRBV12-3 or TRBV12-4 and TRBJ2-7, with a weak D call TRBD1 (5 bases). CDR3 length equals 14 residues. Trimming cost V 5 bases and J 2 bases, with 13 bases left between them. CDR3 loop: CASSDSPMTYEQYF. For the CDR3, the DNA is TGTGCCAGCAGTGACAGCCCGATGACCTACGAGCAGTACTTC.

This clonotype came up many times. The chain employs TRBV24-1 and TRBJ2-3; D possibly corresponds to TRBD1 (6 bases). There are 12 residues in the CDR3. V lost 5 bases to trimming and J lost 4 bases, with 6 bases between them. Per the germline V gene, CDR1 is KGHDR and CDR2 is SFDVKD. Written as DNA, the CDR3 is TGTGCCACCAGTGGGACAGCAGATACGCAGTATTTT. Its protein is CATSGTADTQYF.